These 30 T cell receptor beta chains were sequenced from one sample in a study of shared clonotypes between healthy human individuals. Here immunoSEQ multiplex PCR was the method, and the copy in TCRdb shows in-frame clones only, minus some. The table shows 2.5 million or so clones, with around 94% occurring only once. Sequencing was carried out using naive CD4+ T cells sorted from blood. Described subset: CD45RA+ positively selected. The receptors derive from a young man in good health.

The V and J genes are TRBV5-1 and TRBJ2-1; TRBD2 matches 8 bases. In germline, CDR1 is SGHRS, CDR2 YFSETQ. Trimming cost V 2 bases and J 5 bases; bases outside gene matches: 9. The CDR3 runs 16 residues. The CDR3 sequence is CASSFIPGGGNNEQFF. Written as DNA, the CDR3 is TGCGCCAGCAGCTTTATTCCGGGAGGGGGTAACAATGAGCAGTTCTTC.

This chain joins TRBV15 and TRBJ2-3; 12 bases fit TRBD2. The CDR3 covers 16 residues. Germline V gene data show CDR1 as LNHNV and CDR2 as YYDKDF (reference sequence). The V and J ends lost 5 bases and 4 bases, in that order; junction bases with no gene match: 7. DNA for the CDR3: TGTGCCACCAGCCGACGACTAGCGGGAGTATCAGATACGCAGTATTTT. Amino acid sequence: CATSRRLAGVSDTQYF.

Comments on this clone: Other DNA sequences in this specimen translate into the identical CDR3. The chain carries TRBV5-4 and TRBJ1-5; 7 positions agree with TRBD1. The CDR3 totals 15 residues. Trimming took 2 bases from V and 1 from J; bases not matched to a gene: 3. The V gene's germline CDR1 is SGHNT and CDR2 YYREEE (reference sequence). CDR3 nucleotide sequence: TGTGCCAGCAGCTTAGGGACAGAAAGCAATCAGCCCCAGCATTTT. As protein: CASSLGTESNQPQHF.

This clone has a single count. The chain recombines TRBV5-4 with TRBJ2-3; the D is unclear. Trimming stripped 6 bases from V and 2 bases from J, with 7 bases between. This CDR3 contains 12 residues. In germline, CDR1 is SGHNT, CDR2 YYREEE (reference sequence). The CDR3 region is CASKGYTDTQYF. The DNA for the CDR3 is TGTGCCAGCAAGGGATACACAGATACGCAGTATTTT.

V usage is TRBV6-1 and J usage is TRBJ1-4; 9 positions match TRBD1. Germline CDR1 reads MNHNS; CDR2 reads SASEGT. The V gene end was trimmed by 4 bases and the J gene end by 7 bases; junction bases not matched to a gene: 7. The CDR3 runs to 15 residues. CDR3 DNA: TGTGCCAGCAGTGCGGACAGGGGAAGGGGTGAAAAACTGTTTTTT. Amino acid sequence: CASSADRGRGEKLFF.

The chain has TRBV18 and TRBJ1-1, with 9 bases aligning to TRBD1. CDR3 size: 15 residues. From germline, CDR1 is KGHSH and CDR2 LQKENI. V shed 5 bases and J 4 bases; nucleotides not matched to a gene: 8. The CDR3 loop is CASSERTGAPTEAFF. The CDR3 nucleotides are TGTGCCAGCTCAGAAAGGACAGGGGCCCCCACTGAAGCTTTCTTT.

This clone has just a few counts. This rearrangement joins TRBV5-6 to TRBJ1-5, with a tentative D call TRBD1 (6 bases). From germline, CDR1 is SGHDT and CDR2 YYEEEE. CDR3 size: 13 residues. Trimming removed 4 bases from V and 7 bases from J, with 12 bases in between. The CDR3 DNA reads TGTGCCAGCAGCACGGGACAACGCCAGCCCCAGCATTTT. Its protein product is CASSTGQRQPQHF.

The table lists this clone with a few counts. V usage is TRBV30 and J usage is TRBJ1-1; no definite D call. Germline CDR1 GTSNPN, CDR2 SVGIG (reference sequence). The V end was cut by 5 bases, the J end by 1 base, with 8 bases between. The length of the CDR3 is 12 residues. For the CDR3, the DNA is TGTGCCTGGGCGCGGGAGAACACTGAAGCTTTCTTT. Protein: CAWARENTEAFF.

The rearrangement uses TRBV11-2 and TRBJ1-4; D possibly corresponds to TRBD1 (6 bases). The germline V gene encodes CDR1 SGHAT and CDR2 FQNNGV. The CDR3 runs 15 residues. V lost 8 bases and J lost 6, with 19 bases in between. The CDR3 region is CASRAHWGGDEKLFF. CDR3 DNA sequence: TGTGCCAGCCGGGCTCATTGGGGGGGCGATGAAAAACTGTTTTTT.

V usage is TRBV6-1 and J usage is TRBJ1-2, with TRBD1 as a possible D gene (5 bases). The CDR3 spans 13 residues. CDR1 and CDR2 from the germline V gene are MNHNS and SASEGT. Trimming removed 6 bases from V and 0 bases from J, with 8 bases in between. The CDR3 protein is CASRTEANYGYTF. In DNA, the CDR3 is TGTGCCAGCAGGACAGAGGCTAACTATGGCTACACCTTC.

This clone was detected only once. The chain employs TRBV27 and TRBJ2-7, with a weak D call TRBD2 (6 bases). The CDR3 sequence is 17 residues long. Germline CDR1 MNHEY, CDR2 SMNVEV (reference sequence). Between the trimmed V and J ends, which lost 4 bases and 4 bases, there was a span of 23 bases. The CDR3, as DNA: TGTGCCAGCAGTTCAACCTCAGGTGTCGCGGGACCTTACGAGCAGTACTTC. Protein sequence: CASSSTSGVAGPYEQYF.

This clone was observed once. Here the CDR3 DNA reads TGTGCCAGCAGTCAAATAGACAGGGGCTACGAGCAGTACTTC. Translated: CASSQIDRGYEQYF. The chain has TRBV5-6 and TRBJ2-7; TRBD1 agrees at 8 bases. CDR3 length: 14 amino acids. Germline lookup yields CDR1 SGHDT and CDR2 YYEEEE. Trimming at V came to 5 bases and at J to 3 bases, leaving 7 bases not matched to a gene.

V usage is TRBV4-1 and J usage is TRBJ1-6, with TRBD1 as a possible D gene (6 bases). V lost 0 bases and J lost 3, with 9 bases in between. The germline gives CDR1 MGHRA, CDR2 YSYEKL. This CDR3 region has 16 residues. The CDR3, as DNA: TGCGCCAGCAGCCAAGATACAGGGAACTATAATTCACCCCTCCACTTT. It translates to CASSQDTGNYNSPLHF.

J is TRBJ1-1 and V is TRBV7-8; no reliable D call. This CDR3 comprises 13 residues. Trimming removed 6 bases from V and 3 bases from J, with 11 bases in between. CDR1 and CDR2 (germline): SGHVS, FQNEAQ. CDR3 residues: CASSLDLDTEAFF. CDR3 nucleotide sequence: TGTGCCAGCAGTTTGGACCTTGACACTGAAGCTTTCTTT.

The CDR3 sequence is CAWSGPGQASYEQYF. In nucleotides, the CDR3 is TGTGCCTGGAGTGGACCGGGACAGGCTTCCTACGAGCAGTACTTC. The chain combines TRBV30 with TRBJ2-7; 8 bases fit TRBD1. Germline lookup yields CDR1 GTSNPN and CDR2 SVGIG (reference sequence). The CDR3 is 15 amino acids. Germline trimming cut 1 base from V and 1 base from J; bases unmatched to any gene: 6.

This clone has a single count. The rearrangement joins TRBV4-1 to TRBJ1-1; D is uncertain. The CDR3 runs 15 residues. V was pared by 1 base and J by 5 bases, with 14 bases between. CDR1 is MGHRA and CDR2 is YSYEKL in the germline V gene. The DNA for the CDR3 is TGCGCCAGCAGCCAAGGTCTTACGGCAAAGACTGAAGCTTTCTTT. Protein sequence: CASSQGLTAKTEAFF.

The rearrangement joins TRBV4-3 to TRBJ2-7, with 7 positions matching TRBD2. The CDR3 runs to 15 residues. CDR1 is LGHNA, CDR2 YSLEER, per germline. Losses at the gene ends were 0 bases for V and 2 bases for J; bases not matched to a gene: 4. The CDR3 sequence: CASSQDPSGPYEQYF. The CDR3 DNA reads TGCGCCAGCAGCCAAGATCCTAGCGGCCCCTACGAGCAGTACTTC.

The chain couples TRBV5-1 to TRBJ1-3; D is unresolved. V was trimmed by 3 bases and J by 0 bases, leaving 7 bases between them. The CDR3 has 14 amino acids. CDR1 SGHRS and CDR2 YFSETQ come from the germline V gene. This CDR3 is CASSWDFSGNTIYF. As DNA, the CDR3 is TGCGCCAGCAGCTGGGATTTCTCTGGAAACACCATATATTTT. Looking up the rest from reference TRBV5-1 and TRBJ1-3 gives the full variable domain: KAGVTQTPRYLIKTRGQQVTLSCSPISGHRSVSWYQQTPGQGLQFLFEYFSETQRNKGNFPGRFSGRQFSNSRSEMNVSTLELGDSALYLCASSWDFSGNTIYFGEGSWLTVV.

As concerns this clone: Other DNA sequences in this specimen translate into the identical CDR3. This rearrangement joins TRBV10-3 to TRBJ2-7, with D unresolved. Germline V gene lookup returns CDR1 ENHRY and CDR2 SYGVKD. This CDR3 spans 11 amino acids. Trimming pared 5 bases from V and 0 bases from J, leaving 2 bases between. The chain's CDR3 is CAISPSYEQYF. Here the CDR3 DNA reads TGTGCCATCAGTCCCTCCTACGAGCAGTACTTC.

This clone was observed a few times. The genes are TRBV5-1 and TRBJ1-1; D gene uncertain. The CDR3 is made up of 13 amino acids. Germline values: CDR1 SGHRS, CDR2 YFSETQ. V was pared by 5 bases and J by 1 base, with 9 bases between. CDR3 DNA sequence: TGCGCCAGCAGGAGCACAGAGAACACTGAAGCTTTCTTT. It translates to CASRSTENTEAFF.

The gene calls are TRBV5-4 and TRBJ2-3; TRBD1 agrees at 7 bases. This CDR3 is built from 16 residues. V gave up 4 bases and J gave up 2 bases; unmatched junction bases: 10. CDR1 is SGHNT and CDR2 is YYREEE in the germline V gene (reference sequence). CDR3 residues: CASSKKLGQNTDTQYF. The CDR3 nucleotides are TGTGCCAGCAGCAAGAAACTGGGACAGAACACAGATACGCAGTATTTT.

As DNA, the CDR3 is TGCGCCAGCAGCCAAGATGGGGGCGGCGGGCAAGCCAAAAACATTCAGTACTTC. This encodes CASSQDGGGGQAKNIQYF. The rearrangement uses TRBV4-1 and TRBJ2-4, with D perhaps matching TRBD1 (6 bases). Between the trimmed V and J ends, which lost 0 bases and 0 bases, there was a span of 15 bases. Germline CDR1 MGHRA, CDR2 YSYEKL. The CDR3 spans 18 residues.

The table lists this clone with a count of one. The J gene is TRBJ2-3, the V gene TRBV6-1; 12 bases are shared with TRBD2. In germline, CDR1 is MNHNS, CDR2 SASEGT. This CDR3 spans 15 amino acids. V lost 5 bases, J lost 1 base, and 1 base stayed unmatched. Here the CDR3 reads CASSRLAGGTDTQYF. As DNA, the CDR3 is TGTGCCAGCAGTCGACTAGCGGGGGGCACAGATACGCAGTATTTT.

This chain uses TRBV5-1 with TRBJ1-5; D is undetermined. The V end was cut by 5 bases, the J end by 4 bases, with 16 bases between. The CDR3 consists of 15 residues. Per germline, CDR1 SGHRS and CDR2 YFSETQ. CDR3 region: CASSSTGSQNQPQHF. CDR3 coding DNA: TGCGCCAGCAGTTCCACCGGGTCCCAAAATCAGCCCCAGCATTTT.

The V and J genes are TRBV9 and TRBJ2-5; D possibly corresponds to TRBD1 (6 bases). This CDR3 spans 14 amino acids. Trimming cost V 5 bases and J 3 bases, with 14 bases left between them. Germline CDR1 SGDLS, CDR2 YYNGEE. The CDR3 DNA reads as TGTGCCAGCAGTCCTCAGGGGCTGGAAGAGACCCAGTACTTC. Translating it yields CASSPQGLEETQYF.

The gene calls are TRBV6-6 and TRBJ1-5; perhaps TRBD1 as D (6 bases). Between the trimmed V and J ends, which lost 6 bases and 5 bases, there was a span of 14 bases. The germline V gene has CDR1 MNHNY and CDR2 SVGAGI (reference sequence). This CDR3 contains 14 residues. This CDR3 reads CASSTQGMDQPQHF. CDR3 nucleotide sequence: TGTGCCAGCAGCACCCAGGGGATGGATCAGCCCCAGCATTTT.

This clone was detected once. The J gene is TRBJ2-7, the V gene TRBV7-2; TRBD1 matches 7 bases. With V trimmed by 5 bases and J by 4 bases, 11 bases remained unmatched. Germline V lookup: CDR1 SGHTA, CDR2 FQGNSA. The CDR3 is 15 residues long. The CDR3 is CASSPTFPRGYEQYF. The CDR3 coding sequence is TGTGCCAGCAGCCCCACTTTCCCCAGGGGGTACGAGCAGTACTTC. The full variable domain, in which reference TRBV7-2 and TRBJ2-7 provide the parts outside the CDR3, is GAGVSQSPSNKVTEKGKDVELRCDPISGHTALYWYRQSLGQGLEFLIYFQGNSAPDKSGLPSDRFSAERTGGSVSTLTIQRTQQEDSAVYLCASSPTFPRGYEQYFGPGTRLTVT.

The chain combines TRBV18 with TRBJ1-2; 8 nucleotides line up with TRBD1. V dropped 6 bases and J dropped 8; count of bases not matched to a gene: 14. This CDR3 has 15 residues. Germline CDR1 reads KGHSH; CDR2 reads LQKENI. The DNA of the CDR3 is TGTGCCAGCTCCCAACCTGGACAGGGCGCGGGGGGCTACACCTTC. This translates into CASSQPGQGAGGYTF.

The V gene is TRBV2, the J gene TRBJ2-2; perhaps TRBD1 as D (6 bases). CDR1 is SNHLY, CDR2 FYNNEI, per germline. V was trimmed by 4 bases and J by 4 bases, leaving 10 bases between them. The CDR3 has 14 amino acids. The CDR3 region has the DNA TGTGCCAGCAGTGGGGACACTCGCACCGGGGAGCTGTTTTTT. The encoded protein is CASSGDTRTGELFF.

The CDR3 region has the DNA TGTGCCAGCTCACCACGTTACGGGGAGCTGTTTTTT. Protein: CASSPRYGELFF. The chain joins TRBV18 to TRBJ2-2, with D hard to call. Trimming took 1 base from V and 7 from J, leaving 4 bases between them. The CDR3 runs 12 residues. Germline CDR1 is KGHSH and CDR2 is LQKENI.